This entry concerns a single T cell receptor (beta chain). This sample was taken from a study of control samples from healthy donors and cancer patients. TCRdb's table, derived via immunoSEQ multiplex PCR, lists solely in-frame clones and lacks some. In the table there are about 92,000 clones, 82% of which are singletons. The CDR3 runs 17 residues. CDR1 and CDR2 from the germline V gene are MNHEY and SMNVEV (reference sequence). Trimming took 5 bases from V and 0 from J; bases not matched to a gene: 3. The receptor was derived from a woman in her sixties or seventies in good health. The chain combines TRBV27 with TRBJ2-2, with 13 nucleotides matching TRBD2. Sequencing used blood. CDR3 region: CASSRGTSGTNTGELFF. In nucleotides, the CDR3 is TGTGCCAGCAGTCGCGGGACTAGCGGGACGAACACCGGGGAGCTGTTTTTT.